What follows describes a single TCR beta chain. It has no known antigen specificity. Base-call qualities are not available, and no considerably larger clone is one nucleotide away. The immunoSEQ Assay, a bias-controlled multiplex PCR, was used to amplify TCRbeta CDR3 regions from genomic DNA. The authors' pipeline ran thus. The number of nucleated cells in each sample was estimated by amplification of reference gene primers within the assay. Sequence reads were collapsed and filtered to measure the absolute abundance of every unique TCRbeta CDR3 rearrangement. Productive Simpson clonality was computed per sample as the square root of Simpson's diversity index over productive rearrangements. TCRdb's version of the immuneACCESS table is confined to in-frame rearrangements and falls short of the full clone set. An unresolved V gene accounts for under half of the shortfall where checked; the remainder is of unknown origin. The D gene and trimming were derived from the DNA, and the V and J assignments and clone size from that table. This sample comprises 200,000 to 300,000 clones, about 86% of them detected only once. The biggest ten clones account for approximately 2% of the sample.

This sample was taken from a study of blood T cell repertoires in COVID-19 (dated by TCRdb to 2020 to 2022). Background on the whole study: Samples covering the acute and convalescent phases of COVID-19 were provided by collaborators in the United States, Italy and Spain. The samples were drawn from two sources: the first 160 participants of the ongoing ImmuneRACE study, and 1,000 to 1,500 subjects contributed by 6 global collaborators. The repertoires were released in a freely available public database meant as a resource for research on the immune response to SARS-CoV-2. HLA class I and class II types, where available, came from metadata supplied by the sample provider rather than from assay-based typing. Sample metadata almost always included a de-identified subject ID, COVID-19 status, age in years and sex. The material from the prospective study consisted of cDNA or gDNA derived from T cells, B-cell-depleted T cells, or PBMCs. Deeply sampled blood TCRbeta repertoires from subjects exposed to, actively infected with, or recovered from COVID-19 were included in the dataset. Paper-wide results and their limitations: The quantity of clinical and demographic metadata differed by source and by participant and was supplied without curation.

The CDR3 has 14 amino acids, counting the end cysteine and phenylalanine. The kept DNA is CDR3 alone, 42 bases in frame from the first base. Trimming takes 10 bases off V and 5 bases off J; junction bases not matched to a gene: 10. CDR1 and CDR2 are drawn from the germline V gene: MDHEN, SYDVKM. Whole blood was collected in K2EDTA tubes by collaborating institutions according to the institutions' own protocols. Collaborator samples were shipped for TCRbeta analysis as frozen whole blood, isolated PBMCs, or DNA extracted from either sample type. The sample consisted of peripheral blood. The receptor comes from a man younger than 40 with active or convalescent COVID-19. This chain is built from TRBV28 and TRBJ2-1; 8 junctional bases match TRBD2. The nucleotide sequence is TGTGCCACCCGAATAGCGGGGATCAACAATGAGCAGTTCTTC. This is translated as CATRIAGINNEQFF.